This is a list of T cell receptor beta chains from one sample in a study of post-analysis software for immune sequencing data. One entry per CDR3 protein results from TCRdb running MiXCR on the PCR reads. The sample has hundreds of thousands of distinct CDR3 sequences; roughly 30% are singletons. Sequencing input: blood. These receptors were obtained from a girl aged 10 to 17 with multiple sclerosis. CDR3s include the opening cysteine and the closing phenylalanine or tryptophan.

J	V	CDR3
TRBJ2-3	TRBV4-3	CASSQVRTSGGRTDTQYF
TRBJ2-4	TRBV10-3	CAIGGSGQYF
TRBJ2-4	TRBV20-1	CSARDPSGAKNIQYF
TRBJ1-1	TRBV29-1	CSVELTGSNTEAFF
TRBJ2-1	TRBV29-1	CSVRPVLYNEQFF
TRBJ2-1	TRBV12-3/TRBV12-4	CASRWGQGGDEQFF
TRBJ1-2	TRBV12-3/TRBV12-4	CASTRGTGPHGYTF
TRBJ2-1	TRBV7-2	CASSLPPSGMNEQFF
TRBJ2-1	TRBV5-1	CASSLRGIPYNEQFF
TRBJ2-6	TRBV29-1	CSVLPRGRAKFSGANVRTF
TRBJ2-1	TRBV7-8	CASSSQGRAVFNEQFF
TRBJ1-4	TRBV6-8	CASSYKFSEKLFF
TRBJ1-2	TRBV6-5	CASSYGQGPIYGYTF
TRBJ2-3	TRBV27	CASSLQTSGRTTDTQYF
TRBJ2-1	TRBV24-1	CATSDSNWIDEQFF
TRBJ2-2	TRBV6-1	CASSPGGVGELFF
TRBJ1-6	TRBV20-1	CSARVRDGRCNSPLHF
TRBJ2-5	TRBV5-1	CASSETLGLGQETQYF
TRBJ1-1	TRBV5-1	CASSLGGASTEAFF
TRBJ1-1	TRBV6-6	CASSYSGGGAIEAFF
TRBJ2-2	TRBV20-1	CSAWTGPGGELFF
TRBJ1-6	TRBV5-1	CASSFTGDSPLHF
TRBJ2-3	TRBV24-1	CATSVGDRGTDTQYF
TRBJ2-3	TRBV9	CASSAPGADTQYF
TRBJ2-7	TRBV20-1	CSAPPKSQTGEQYF
TRBJ2-3	TRBV2	CASSRDGDTDTQYF
TRBJ2-3	TRBV4-3	CASSQDPTGESPDTQYF
TRBJ2-7	TRBV28	CASSPGGPSYEQYF
TRBJ1-6	TRBV28	CASSFRVPYNSPLHF
TRBJ1-2	TRBV29-1	CSVESGVYGYTF
TRBJ2-7	TRBV7-9	CASSSNGGSYEQYF
TRBJ1-2	TRBV29-1	CSVELGPLFNYGYTF
TRBJ2-5	TRBV2	CASRGGVETQYF
TRBJ2-1	TRBV6-1	CASSQLPRTGGARMSSYNEQFF
-	TRBV28	CASSLQGLATQYF
TRBJ2-4	TRBV10-3	CAISESVTKTGGNIQYF
TRBJ1-3	TRBV12-3/TRBV12-4	CASSFGAGGANTIYF